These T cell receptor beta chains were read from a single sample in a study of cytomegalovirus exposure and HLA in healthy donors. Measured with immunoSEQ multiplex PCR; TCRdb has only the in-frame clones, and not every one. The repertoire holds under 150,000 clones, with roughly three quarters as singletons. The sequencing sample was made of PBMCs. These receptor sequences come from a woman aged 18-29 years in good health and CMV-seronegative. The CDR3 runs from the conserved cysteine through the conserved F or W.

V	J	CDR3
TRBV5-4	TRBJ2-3	CASSQRLAGYTDTQYF
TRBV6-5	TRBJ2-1	CASSYSSPGSWEEQFF
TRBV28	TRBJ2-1	CATRTSGNYNEQFF
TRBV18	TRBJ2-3	CASLPGLAGVGTDTQYF
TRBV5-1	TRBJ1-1	CASSLGGVGTEAFF
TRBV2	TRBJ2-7	CASGGLSYEQYF
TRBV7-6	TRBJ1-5	CASSLGIGGGNQPQHF
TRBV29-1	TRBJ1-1	CSVVSGTGFTEAFF
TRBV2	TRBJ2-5	CASSDDRGEARKTQYF
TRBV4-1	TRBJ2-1	CASTLTGTSYNEQFF
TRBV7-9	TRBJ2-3	CASSFRRGRQYF
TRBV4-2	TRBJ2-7	CASSQTSGPDYEQYF
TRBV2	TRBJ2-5	CASSGTSGTLRETQYF
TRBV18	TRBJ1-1	CASSPGQKQAFF
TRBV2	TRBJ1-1	CASINPGTGTEAFF
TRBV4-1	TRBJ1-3	CASSQDRTGGSGNTIYF
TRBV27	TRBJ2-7	CASSTTGLEQYF
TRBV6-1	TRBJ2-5	CASSEAGDRGRETQYF
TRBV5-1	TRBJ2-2	CASSLSLDRTANTGELFF
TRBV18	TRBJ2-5	CASSPQGGVETQYF
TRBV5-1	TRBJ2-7	CASSLLGGSYEQYF
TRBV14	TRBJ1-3	CASSQATYWTGRGNTIYF
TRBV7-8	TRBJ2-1	CASSSAGARDNEQFF
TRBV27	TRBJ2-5	CASKPRQELYQETQYF
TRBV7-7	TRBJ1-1	CASSLGEGTEAFF
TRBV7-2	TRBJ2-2	CASSHTGGRTGELFF
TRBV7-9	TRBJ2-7	CASSFQARSGLYF
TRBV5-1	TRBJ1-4	CASSLEDRGKLFF
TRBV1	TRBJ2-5	CTSSQAQRAGGNQETQYF
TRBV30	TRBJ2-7	CAWSRGLVPYEQYF
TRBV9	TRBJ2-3	CASSVEFRAGKNGNTQYF
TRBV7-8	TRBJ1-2	CASSPSYRGGYGYTF
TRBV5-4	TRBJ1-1	CASSLDPGRGFEAFF
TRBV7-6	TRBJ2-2	CASSPEAGLGNTGELFF
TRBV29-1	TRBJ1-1	CSVSRGPNTEAFF
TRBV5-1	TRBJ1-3	CASSQGQELTAGNTIYF
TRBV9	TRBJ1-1	CASSERNRAGDTEAFF
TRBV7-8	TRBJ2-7	CASSSNTRSRYEQYF
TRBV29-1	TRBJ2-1	CSARGSRHEQFF
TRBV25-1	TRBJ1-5	CASSEGAGSQPQHF
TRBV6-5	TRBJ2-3	CASSPTTDTQYF
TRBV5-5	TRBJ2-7	CASSLNPETSSYEQYF
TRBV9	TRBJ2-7	CASSGGASSYEQYF
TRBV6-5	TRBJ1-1	CASSSGQELADEAFF
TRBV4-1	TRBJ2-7	CASSQEGPPGQNSYEQYF
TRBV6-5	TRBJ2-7	CASSGTSGASYEQYF
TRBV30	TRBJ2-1	CAWSTWGSGANEQFF
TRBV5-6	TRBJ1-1	CASSYDRAGTEAFF
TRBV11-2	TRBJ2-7	CASSFPGWSYEQYF
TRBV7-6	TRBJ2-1	CASSLANRDNEQFF